The source of this TCR beta chain is a study of T-cell reconstitution after alpha-beta-depleted transplantation in children. The CDR3 is 17 residues long. V lost 3 bases to trimming and J lost 2 bases; unmatched junction nucleotides: 4. The germline V gene has CDR1 SGHVS and CDR2 FQNEAQ. Unique molecular identifiers were built into the TCRbeta library. TCRdb processed the PCR reads anew with MiXCR; each CDR3 protein has one entry. The sample has approximately 400,000 distinct CDR3 sequences, approximately 11% seen once; the top ten hold nearly 5.5%. The chain employs TRBV7-8 and TRBJ2-1; the match to TRBD2 covers 13 bases. This sequence was found in a human donor who donated a stem cell graft to a child with acute myeloid leukemia. The sample here was PBMCs from the stem cell graft donor, taken from the stem cell graft. The CDR3 sequence: CASSFGLAGAPYNEQFF. DNA for the CDR3: TGTGCCAGCAGCTTCGGACTAGCGGGAGCGCCCTACAATGAGCAGTTCTTC.